The T cell receptor beta chain described here comes from a study of cytomegalovirus exposure and HLA in healthy donors. Study-wide findings and caveats: There were about 160 TCR beta chains listed as cytomegalovirus-associated. A cluster of highly shared sequence variants was likely a sequencing artifact.

This PCR relied on a set of 60 Vbeta primers and 13 Jbeta primers. Sequencing used immunoSEQ multiplex PCR; TCRdb keeps in-frame clones, though not all of them. Counted here are roughly 180,000 clones, 82% occurring once; the ten biggest clones make up roughly 1.5%. The length of the CDR3 is 14 residues. Trimming removed 5 bases from V and 3 bases from J; junction bases left unmatched: 7. Germline values: CDR1 SQVTM, CDR2 ANQGSEA. As concerns this clone: No antigen is known for it.

The sequenced sample consisted of PBMCs. The sequence derives from a male donor in good health and CMV-seronegative. This chain connects TRBV29-1 to TRBJ2-1; TRBD1 matches 7 bases. The DNA of the CDR3 is TGCAGCGTTCCCAAAGGACAGGTCTACAATGAGCAGTTCTTC. Translation: CSVPKGQVYNEQFF.